This TCR beta chain originates from a study of blood T cell repertoires in COVID-19 (dated by TCRdb to the early 2020s). Notes on the research overall: The collaborator samples originated in the United States, Italy and Spain and spanned the acute and convalescent phases of COVID-19. Samples came from the ongoing ImmuneRACE study (first 160 participants) plus 1,254 subjects from 6 global collaborators. Deeply sampled blood TCRbeta repertoires from subjects exposed to, actively infected with, or recovered from COVID-19 were included in the dataset. The repertoires were made available in a free public database intended to serve as a resource for research on the immune response to SARS-CoV-2. Where available, HLA class I and class II types were obtained from metadata supplied by the sample provider rather than from assay-based typing. Nearly every sample came with metadata listing a de-identified subject ID, COVID-19 status, age in years and sex. The prospective study material was composed of cDNA or gDNA derived from T cells, B-cell-depleted T cells, or PBMCs. Points the paper makes about the study in general: The quantity of clinical and demographic metadata differed by source and by participant and was supplied without curation.

The table lists this clone with a count of one. Its antigen specificity is not known. Being one base from a much bigger clone, this may be a read error. For CDR1 and CDR2, the germline V gene (reference sequence) lists PRHDT and FYEKMQ. V loses 1 base, J loses 3 bases, and the germline ends lie 6 bases apart. The CDR3, cysteine through phenylalanine, is 13 amino acids long. The DNA shown is the 39-base CDR3, in frame from base 1. One collaborating source in Seattle enrolled patients while the patients were actively infected and followed the patients over time throughout the course of disease. Whole blood was collected in K2EDTA tubes by collaborating institutions according to the institutions' own protocols. Collaborator samples were shipped for TCRbeta analysis as frozen whole blood, isolated PBMCs, or DNA extracted from either sample type. TCRbeta CDR3 regions were amplified from genomic DNA by means of the immunoSEQ Assay, a bias-controlled multiplex PCR. Per the original workflow: Within the assay, amplification of reference gene primers was used to estimate how many nucleated cells each sample contained. To quantify the absolute abundance of each unique TCRbeta CDR3 rearrangement, sequence reads were collapsed and filtered. Productive Simpson clonality was computed per sample as the square root of Simpson's diversity index over productive rearrangements. The table was pulled from immuneACCESS by TCRdb, which kept in-frame rearrangements only. Such tables lose some clones; where checked, under half of the loss comes from unresolved V genes, and the rest has no known cause. V and J calls and clone size are given by that table; D and trimming were obtained from the DNA. Present in this sample are 95,000 to 150,000 clones, approximately 85% of which were seen just once. Together, the top ten hold about 3.3% of the sample.

The sample taken for sequencing was peripheral blood. The sequence was obtained from a woman of 80 years or more with COVID-19, enrolled during active disease. The V and J genes are TRBV13 and TRBJ1-2; tentative D gene TRBD1, with 6 bases matching. Here the CDR3 is given as CASSLDRDYGYTF. Here is the DNA: TGTGCCAGCAGCTTAGACAGGGACTATGGCTACACCTTC.